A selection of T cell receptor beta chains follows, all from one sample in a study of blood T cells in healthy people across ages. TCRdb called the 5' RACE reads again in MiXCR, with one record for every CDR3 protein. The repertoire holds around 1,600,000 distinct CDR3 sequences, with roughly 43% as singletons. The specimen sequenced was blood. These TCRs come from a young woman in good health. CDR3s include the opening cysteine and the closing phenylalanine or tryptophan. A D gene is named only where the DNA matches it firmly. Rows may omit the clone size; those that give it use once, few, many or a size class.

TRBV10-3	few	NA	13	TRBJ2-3	CASKPQGTDTQYF	TGTGCCTCCAAGCCCCAGGGAACAGATACGCAGTATTTT
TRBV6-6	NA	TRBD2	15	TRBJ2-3	CASSRGDSGTDTQYF	TGTGCCAGCAGTCGGGGGGACTCCGGCACAGATACGCAGTATTTT
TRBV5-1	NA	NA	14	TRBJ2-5	CASRVQTGQETQYF	TGCGCCAGCAGAGTCCAGACAGGTCAAGAGACCCAGTACTTC
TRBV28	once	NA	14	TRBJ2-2	CASSLYGYTGELFF	TGTGCCAGCAGTTTATATGGATACACCGGGGAGCTGTTTTTT
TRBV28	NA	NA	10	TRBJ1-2	CASSPEDYTF	TGTGCCAGCAGTCCGGAGGACTACACCTTC
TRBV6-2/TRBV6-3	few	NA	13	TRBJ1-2	CASNHLIWNGYTF	TGTGCCAGCAACCACCTGATATGGAATGGCTACACCTTC
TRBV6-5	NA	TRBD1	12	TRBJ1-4	CASSPYRGKLFF	TGTGCCAGCAGCCCCTACAGGGGAAAACTGTTTTTT
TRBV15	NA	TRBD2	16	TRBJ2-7	CATSRTRLAGGNEQYF	TGTGCCACCAGCAGAACCCGACTAGCGGGAGGCAATGAGCAGTACTTC
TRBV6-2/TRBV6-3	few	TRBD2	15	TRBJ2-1	CASRPPSGSKDEQFF	TGTGCCAGCAGACCCCCGAGCGGGAGTAAGGATGAGCAGTTCTTC
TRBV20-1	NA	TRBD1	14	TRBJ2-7	CSADDRGGYNEQYF	TGCAGTGCTGACGACAGGGGCGGATACAATGAGCAGTACTTC
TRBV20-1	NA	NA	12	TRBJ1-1	CSAREQTYEAFF	TGCAGTGCTAGAGAACAGACCTATGAAGCTTTCTTT
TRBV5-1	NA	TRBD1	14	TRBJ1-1	CASSHGQGIGEAFF	TGCGCCAGCAGCCACGGACAGGGTATCGGTGAAGCTTTCTTT
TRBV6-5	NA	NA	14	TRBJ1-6	CASSRTLDNSPLHF	TGTGCCAGCTCAAGGACACTTGATAATTCACCCCTCCACTTT
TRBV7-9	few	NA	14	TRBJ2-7	CASSFPLGTYEQYF	TGTGCCAGCAGCTTCCCGCTAGGAACCTACGAGCAGTACTTC
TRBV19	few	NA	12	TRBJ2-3	CASSIVADTQYF	TGTGCCAGTAGTATAGTCGCAGATACGCAGTATTTT
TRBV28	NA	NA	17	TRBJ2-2	CASSLIDLQANTGELFF	TGTGCCAGCAGTTTAATCGACTTACAGGCGAACACCGGGGAGCTGTTTTTT
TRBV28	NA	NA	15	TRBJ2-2	CASSPARSRAGELFF	TGTGCCAGCAGTCCCGCAAGGAGTAGGGCCGGGGAGCTGTTTTTT
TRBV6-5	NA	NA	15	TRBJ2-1	CASSYGQGPFNEQFF	TGTGCCAGCAGTTACGGGCAGGGTCCCTTCAATGAGCAGTTCTTC
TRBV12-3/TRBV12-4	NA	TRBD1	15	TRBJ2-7	CASSSTGPLTYEQYF	TGTGCCAGCAGTTCGACAGGGCCCCTAACCTACGAGCAGTACTTC
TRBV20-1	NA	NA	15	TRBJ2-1	CSARDGSSGYNEQFF	TGCAGTGCTAGAGATGGGAGTAGCGGATACAATGAGCAGTTCTTC
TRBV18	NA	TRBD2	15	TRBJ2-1	CASSPTGLGSNEQFF	TGTGCCAGCTCACCTACGGGACTAGGTAGCAATGAGCAGTTCTTC
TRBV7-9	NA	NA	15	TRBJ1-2	CASSHRTLPEGGYTF	TGTGCCAGCAGTCACCGAACACTTCCGGAGGGTGGCTACACCTTC
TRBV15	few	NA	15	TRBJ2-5	CATSRVSGYQETQYF	TGTGCCACCAGCAGAGTTAGCGGATACCAAGAGACCCAGTACTTC
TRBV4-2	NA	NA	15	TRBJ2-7	CASSQDRAGYYEQYF	TGTGCCAGCAGCCAAGATCGAGCGGGTTACTACGAGCAGTACTTC
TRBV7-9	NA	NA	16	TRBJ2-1	CASRNPGQASYNEQFF	TGTGCCAGCAGAAACCCGGGGCAAGCCTCCTACAATGAGCAGTTCTTC
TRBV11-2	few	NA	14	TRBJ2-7	CASSLDRASTLTYF	TGTGCCAGCAGCTTAGATCGCGCTAGTACCCTTACGTACTTC
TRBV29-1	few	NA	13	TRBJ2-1	CSAGGLRRNEQFF	TGCAGCGCTGGGGGGCTTAGGCGGAATGAGCAGTTCTTC
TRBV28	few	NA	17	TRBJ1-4	CASSSVKDEGLGEKLFF	TGTGCCAGCAGCTCCGTGAAAGACGAAGGGCTTGGGGAAAAACTGTTTTTT
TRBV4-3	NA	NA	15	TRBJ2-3	CASSQFGISTDTQYF	TGCGCCAGCAGTCAGTTCGGGATTAGCACAGATACGCAGTATTTT
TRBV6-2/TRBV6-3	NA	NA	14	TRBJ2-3	CASSSYLSTDTQYF	TGTGCCAGCAGTTCCTATCTGAGCACAGATACGCAGTATTTT
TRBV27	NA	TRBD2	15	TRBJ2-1	CASSFTLAGGKEQFF	TGTGCCAGCAGTTTCACACTAGCGGGGGGTAAGGAGCAGTTCTTC
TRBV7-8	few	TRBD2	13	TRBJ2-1	CASSYSGDNEQFF	TGTGCCAGCAGCTATAGCGGGGACAATGAGCAGTTCTTC
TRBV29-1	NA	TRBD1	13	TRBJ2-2	CSVVRGHTGELFF	TGCAGCGTTGTCAGGGGGCATACCGGGGAGCTGTTTTTT
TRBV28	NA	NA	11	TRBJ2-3	CASSLGQREYF	TGTGCCAGCAGTTTAGGCCAGCGGGAGTATTTT
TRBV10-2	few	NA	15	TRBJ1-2	CASFEQGSANYGYTF	TGCGCCAGCTTCGAACAGGGTTCAGCTAACTATGGCTACACCTTC
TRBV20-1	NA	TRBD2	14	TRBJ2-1	CSASPGLAGAEQFF	TGCAGTGCTAGTCCGGGACTAGCGGGAGCTGAGCAGTTCTTC
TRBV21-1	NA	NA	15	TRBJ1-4	CASSNPGKYGEKLFF	TGTGCCAGCAGCAATCCCGGGAAATACGGGGAAAAACTGTTTTTT
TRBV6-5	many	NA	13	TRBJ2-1	CASSYGTYNEQFF	TGTGCCAGCAGTTACGGCACTTACAATGAGCAGTTCTTC
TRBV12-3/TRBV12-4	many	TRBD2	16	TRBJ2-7	CASSPHSGLAGGEQYF	TGTGCCAGCAGTCCACATTCGGGACTAGCGGGAGGCGAGCAGTACTTC
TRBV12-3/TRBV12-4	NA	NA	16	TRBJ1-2	CASSPGTARVSYGYTF	TGTGCCAGCAGTCCCGGGACCGCGAGGGTAAGCTATGGCTACACCTTC
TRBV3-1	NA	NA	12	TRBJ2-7	CASSQSSSAQYF	TGTGCCAGCAGCCAGTCGAGCTCGGCGCAGTACTTC
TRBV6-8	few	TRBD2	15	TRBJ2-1	CAVTGLARPIHEQFF	TGTGCCGTCACGGGACTAGCAAGACCCATCCATGAGCAGTTCTTC
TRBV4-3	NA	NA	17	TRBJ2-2	CASSLPGWGSFTGELFF	TGCGCCAGCAGCCTCCCTGGTTGGGGATCGTTCACCGGGGAGCTGTTTTTT
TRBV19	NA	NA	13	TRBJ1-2	CASSPTPFYGYTF	TGTGCCAGTAGTCCGACACCCTTCTATGGCTACACCTTC
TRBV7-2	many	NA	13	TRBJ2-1	CASSPQSYNEQFF	TGTGCCAGCAGCCCTCAATCCTACAATGAGCAGTTCTTC
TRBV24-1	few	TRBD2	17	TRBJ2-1	CATSDLSGRLPYNEQFF	TGTGCCACCAGTGACCTTAGCGGGAGGCTCCCCTACAATGAGCAGTTCTTC
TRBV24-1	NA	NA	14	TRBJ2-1	CATSDPGQLTAQFF	TGTGCCACCAGCGACCCGGGACAACTAACGGCGCAGTTCTTC
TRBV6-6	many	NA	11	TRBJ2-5	CASSYLETQYF	TGTGCCAGCAGTTACTTAGAGACCCAGTACTTC
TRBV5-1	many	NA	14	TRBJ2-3	CASSLDANTDTQYF	TGCGCCAGCAGCTTGGATGCTAACACAGATACGCAGTATTTT
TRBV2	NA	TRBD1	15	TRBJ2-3	CASRGDRGSTDTQYF	TGTGCCAGCAGGGGGGACAGGGGTAGCACAGATACGCAGTATTTT
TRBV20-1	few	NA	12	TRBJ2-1	CSGMGSYNEQFF	TGCAGTGGGATGGGCTCCTACAATGAGCAGTTCTTC
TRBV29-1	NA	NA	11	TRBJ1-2	CSVSGVDGYTF	TGCAGCGTCTCAGGGGTGGATGGCTACACCTTC
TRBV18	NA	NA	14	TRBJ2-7	CASSPGIASYEQYF	TGTGCCAGCTCACCTGGGATAGCCTCCTACGAGCAGTACTTC